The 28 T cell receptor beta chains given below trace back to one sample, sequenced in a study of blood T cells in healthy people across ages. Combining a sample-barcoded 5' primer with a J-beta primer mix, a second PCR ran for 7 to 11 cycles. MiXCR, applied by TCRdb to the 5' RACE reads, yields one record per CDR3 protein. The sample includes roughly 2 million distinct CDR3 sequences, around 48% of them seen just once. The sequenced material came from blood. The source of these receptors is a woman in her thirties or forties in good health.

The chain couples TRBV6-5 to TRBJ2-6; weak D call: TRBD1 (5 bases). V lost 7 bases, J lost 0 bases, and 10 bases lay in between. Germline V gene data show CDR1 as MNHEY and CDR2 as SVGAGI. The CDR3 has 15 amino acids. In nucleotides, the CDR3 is TGTGCCAGCAACGCAGGGAACTCTGGGGCCAACGTCCTGACTTTC. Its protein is CASNAGNSGANVLTF.

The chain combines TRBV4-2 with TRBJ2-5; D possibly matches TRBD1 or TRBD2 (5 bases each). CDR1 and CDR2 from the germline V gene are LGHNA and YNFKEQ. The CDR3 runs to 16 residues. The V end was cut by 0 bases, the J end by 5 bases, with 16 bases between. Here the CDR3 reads CASSQEVSGTTETQYF. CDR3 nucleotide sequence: TGTGCCAGCAGCCAAGAAGTATCCGGGACCACGGAGACCCAGTACTTC.

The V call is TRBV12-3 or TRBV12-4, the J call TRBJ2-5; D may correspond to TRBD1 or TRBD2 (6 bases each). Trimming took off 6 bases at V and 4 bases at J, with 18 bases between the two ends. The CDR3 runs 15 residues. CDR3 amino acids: CASSLIRGAGETQYF. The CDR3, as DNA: TGTGCCAGCAGCCTCATAAGGGGGGCGGGAGAGACCCAGTACTTC.

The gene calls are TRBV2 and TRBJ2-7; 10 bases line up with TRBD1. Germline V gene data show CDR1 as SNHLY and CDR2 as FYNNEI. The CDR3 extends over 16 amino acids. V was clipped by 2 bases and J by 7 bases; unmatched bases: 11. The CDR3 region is CASSEKGQGSTGEQYF. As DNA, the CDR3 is TGTGCCAGCAGTGAAAAGGGACAGGGGTCCACTGGGGAGCAGTACTTC.

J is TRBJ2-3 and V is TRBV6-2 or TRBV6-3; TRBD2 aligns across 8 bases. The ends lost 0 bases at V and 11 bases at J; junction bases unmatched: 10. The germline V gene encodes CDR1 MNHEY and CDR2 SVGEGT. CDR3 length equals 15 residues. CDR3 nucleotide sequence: TGTGCCAGCAGTTACTCTCGTGGCGGGGGGTCGAGGCAGTATTTT. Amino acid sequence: CASSYSRGGGSRQYF.

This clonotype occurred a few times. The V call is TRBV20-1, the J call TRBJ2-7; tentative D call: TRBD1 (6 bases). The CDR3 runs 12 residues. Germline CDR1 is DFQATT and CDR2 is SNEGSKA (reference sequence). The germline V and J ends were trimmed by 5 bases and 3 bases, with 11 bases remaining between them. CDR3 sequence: CSAWDTYYEQYF. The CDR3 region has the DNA TGCAGTGCTTGGGACACGTACTACGAGCAGTACTTC.

The CDR3 here is CSARLRRGRNYGYTF. The CDR3 nucleotides read TGCAGTGCTAGGCTAAGGAGGGGGAGGAACTATGGCTACACCTTC. The chain links TRBV20-1 to TRBJ1-2, with D possibly TRBD1 on 6 matching bases. V lost 3 bases, J lost 2 bases, and 16 bases lay in between. Germline values: CDR1 DFQATT, CDR2 SNEGSKA (reference sequence). There are 15 residues in the CDR3.

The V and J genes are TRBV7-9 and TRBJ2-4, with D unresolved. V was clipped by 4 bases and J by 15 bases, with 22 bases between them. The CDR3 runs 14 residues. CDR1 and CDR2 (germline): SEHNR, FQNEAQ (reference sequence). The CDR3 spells CASSSHIGFGPTYF. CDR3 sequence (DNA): TGTGCCAGCAGCTCTCACATAGGTTTTGGGCCAACGTACTTC.

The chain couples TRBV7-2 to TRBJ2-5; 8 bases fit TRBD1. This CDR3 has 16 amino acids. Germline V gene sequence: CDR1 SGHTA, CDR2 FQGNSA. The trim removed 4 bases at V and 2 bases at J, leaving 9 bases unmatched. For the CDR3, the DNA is TGTGCCAGCAGCTGGGGGGTTGGACAGGGTCAAGAGACCCAGTACTTC. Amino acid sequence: CASSWGVGQGQETQYF.

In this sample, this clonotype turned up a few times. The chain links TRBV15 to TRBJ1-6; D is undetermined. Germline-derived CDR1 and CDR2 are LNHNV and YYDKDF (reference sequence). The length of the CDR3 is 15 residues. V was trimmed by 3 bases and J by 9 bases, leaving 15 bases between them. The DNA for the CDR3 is TGTGCCACCAGCAGGGAAGCCTTTGGTAGTTCACCCCTCCACTTT. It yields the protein CATSREAFGSSPLHF.

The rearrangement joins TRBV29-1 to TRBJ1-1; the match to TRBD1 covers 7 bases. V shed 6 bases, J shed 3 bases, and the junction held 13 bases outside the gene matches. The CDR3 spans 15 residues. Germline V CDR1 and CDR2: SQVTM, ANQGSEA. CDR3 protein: CSVATGAILDTEAFF. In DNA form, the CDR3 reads TGCAGCGTCGCCACAGGGGCGATCCTGGACACTGAAGCTTTCTTT.

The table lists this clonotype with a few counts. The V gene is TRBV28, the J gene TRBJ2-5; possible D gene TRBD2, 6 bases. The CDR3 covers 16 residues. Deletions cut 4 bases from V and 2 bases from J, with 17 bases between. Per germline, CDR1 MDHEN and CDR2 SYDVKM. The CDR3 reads CASSWGSGHSQETQYF. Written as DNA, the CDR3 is TGTGCCAGCAGTTGGGGTAGCGGACATTCTCAAGAGACCCAGTACTTC.

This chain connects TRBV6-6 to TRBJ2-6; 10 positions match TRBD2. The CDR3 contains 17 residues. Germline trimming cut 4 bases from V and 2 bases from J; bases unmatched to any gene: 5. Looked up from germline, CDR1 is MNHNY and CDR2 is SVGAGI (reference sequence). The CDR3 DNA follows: TGTGCCAGCAGTTCGGGACTAGCGAGCACTGGGGCCAACGTCCTGACTTTC. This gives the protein CASSSGLASTGANVLTF.

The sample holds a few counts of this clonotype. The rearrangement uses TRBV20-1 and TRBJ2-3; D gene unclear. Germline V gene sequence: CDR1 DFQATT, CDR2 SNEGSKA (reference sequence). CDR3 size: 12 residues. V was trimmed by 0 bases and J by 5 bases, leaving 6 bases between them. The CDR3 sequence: CSARDLVDTQYF. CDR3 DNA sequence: TGCAGTGCTAGAGATCTGGTAGATACGCAGTATTTT.

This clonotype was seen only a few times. The DNA of the CDR3 is TGTGCCAGCGGCGCAGGGCTACTAGCCAAAAACATTCAGTACTTC. This sequence encodes CASGAGLLAKNIQYF. This chain connects TRBV6-2 or TRBV6-3 to TRBJ2-4; D possibly corresponds to TRBD1 (5 bases). Looked up from germline, CDR1 is MNHEY and CDR2 is SVGEGT. This CDR3 region has 15 residues. V lost 8 bases, J lost 0 bases, and 14 bases lay in between.

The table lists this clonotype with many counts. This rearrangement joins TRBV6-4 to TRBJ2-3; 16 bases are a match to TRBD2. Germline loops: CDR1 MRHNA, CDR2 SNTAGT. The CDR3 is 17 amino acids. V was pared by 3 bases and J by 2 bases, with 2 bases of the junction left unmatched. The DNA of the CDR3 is TGTGCCAGCAGTGAAGGGACTAGCGGGGGGGCCACAGATACGCAGTATTTT. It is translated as CASSEGTSGGATDTQYF.

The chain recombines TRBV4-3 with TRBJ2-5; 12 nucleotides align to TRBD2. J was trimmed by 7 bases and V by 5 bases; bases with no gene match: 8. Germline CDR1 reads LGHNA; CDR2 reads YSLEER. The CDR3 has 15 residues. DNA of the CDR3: TGCGCCAGCAGCGCGCTAGCGGGGGGGCATGGGACCCAGTACTTC. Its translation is CASSALAGGHGTQYF.

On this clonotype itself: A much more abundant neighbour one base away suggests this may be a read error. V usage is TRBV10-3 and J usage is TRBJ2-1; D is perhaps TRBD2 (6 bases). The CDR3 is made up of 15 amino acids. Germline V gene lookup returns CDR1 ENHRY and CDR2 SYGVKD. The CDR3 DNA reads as TGTGCCATCAGTGACCCCGGGGGAGGCTACGATGAGCAGTTCTTC. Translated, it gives CAISDPGGGYDEQFF.

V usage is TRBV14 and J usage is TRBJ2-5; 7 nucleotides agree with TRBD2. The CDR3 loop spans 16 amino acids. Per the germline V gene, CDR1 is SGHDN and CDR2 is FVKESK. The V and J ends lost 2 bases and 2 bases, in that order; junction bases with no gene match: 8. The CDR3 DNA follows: TGTGCCAGCAGCCAAAGCGGGGCAGGGTATCAAGAGACCCAGTACTTC. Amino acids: CASSQSGAGYQETQYF.

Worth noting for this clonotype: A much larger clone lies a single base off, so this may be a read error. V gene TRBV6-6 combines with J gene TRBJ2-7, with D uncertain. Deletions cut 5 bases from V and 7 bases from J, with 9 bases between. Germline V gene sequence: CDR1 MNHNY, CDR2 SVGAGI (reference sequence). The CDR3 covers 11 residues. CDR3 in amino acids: CASSHNNEQYF. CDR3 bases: TGTGCCAGCAGTCATAACAATGAGCAGTACTTC.

The CDR3 loop is CASSLEGWTEQFF. For the CDR3, the DNA is TGTGCCAGCAGCTTAGAAGGGTGGACAGAGCAGTTCTTC. This rearrangement joins TRBV11-1 to TRBJ2-1; D perhaps matches TRBD1 (5 bases). The ends were cut back, 1 base at V and 10 bases at J, with 11 bases in the middle. This CDR3 has 13 amino acids. The germline gives CDR1 SGHAT, CDR2 FQDESV (reference sequence).

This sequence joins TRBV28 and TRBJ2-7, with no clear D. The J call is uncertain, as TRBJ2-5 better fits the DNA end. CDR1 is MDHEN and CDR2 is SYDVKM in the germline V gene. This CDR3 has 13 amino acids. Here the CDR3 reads CASSLFRFETQYF. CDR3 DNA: TGTGCCAGCAGTTTGTTTCGGTTTGAGACCCAGTACTTC.

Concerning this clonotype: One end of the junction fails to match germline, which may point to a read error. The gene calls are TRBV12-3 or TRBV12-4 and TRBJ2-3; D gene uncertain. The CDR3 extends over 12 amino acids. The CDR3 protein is CASRLDTDTQYF. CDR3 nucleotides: TGTGCCAGCAGATTAGACACAGATACGCAGTATTTT.

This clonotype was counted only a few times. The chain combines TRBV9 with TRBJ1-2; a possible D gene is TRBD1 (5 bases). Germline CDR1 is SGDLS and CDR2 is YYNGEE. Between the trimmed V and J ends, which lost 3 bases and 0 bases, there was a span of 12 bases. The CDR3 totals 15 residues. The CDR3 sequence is CASSGTGLTNYGYTF. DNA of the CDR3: TGTGCCAGCAGCGGTACAGGACTGACTAACTATGGCTACACCTTC.

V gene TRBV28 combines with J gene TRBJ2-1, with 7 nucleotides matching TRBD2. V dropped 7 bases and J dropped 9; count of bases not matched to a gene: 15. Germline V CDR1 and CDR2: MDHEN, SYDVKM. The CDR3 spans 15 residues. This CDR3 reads CASTNLAEGRSEQFF. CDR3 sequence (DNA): TGTGCCAGCACCAACCTAGCGGAGGGCAGAAGTGAGCAGTTCTTC. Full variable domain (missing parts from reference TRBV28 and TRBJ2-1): DVKVTQSSRYLVKRTGEKVFLECVQDMDHENMFWYRQDPGLGLRLIYFSYDVKMKEKGDIPEGYSVSREKKERFSLILESASTNQTSMYLCASTNLAEGRSEQFFGPGTRLTVL.

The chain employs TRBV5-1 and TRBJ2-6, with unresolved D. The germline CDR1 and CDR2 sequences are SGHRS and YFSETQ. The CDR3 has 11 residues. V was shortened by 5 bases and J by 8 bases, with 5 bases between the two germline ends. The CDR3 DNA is TGCGCCAGCAGTCGAACCAACGTCCTGACTTTC. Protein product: CASSRTNVLTF.

This CDR3 is CASSEWFGKKEQFF. The CDR3 nucleotides are TGTGCCAGCAGTGAATGGTTCGGGAAAAAGGAGCAGTTCTTC. The chain is built from TRBV25-1 and TRBJ2-1, with D tentatively TRBD2 (5 bases). Trimming stripped 1 base from V and 10 bases from J, with 14 bases between. The CDR3 is 14 amino acids. Germline V gene lookup returns CDR1 MGHDK and CDR2 SYGVNS.

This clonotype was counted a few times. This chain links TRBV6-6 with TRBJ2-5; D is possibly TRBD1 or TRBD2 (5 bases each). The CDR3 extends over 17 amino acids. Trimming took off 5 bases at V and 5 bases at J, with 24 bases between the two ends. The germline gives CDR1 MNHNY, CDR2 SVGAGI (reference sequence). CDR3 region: CASSTSGTPGRRETQYF. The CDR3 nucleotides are TGTGCCAGCAGTACCTCCGGGACCCCTGGGCGTAGGGAGACCCAGTACTTC.